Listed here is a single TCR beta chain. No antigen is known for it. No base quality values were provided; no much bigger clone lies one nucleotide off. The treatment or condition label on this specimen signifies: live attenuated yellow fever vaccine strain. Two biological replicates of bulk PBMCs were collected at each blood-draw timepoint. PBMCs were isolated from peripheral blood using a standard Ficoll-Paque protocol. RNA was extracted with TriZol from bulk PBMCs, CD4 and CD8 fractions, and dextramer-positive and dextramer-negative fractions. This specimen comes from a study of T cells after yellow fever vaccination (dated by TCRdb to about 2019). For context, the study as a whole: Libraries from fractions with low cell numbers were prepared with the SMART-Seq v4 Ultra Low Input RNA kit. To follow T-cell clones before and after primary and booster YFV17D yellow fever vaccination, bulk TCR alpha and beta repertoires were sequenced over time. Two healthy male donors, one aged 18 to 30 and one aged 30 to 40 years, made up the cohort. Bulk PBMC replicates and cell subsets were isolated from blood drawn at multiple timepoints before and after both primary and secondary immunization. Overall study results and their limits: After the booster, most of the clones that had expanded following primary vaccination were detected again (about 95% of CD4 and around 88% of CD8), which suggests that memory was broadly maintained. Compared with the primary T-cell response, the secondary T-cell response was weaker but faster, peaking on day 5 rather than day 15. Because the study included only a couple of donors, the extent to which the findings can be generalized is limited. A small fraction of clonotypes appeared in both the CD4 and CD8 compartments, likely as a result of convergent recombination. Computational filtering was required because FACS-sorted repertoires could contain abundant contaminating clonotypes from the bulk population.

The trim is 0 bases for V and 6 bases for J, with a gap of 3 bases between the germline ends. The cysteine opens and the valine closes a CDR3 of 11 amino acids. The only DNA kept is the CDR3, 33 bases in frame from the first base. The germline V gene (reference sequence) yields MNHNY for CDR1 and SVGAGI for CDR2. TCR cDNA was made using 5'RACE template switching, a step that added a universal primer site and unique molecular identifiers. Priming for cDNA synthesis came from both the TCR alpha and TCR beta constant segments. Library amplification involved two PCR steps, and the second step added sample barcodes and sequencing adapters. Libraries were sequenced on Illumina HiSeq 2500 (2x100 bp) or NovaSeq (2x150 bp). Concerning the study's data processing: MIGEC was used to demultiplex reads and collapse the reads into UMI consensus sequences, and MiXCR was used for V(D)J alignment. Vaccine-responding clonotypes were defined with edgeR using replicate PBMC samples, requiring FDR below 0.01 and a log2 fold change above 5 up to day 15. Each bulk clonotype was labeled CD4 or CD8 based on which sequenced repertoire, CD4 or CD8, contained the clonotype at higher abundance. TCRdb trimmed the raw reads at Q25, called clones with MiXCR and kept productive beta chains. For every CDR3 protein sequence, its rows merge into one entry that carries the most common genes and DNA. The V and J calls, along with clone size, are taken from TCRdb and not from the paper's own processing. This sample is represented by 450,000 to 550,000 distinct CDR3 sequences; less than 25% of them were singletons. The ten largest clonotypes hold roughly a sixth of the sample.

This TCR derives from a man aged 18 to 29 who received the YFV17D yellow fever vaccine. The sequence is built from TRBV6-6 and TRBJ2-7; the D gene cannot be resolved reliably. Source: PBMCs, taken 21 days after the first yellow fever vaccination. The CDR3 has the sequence CASSYSGEQYV. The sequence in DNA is TGTGCCAGCAGTTACTCGGGCGAGCAGTACGTC.